What follows describes a single T cell receptor beta chain. The sample belongs to a study of radiotherapy plus CTLA-4 blockade in lung cancer. Trimming removed 3 bases from V and 0 bases from J, with 10 bases in between. CDR3 length: 15 amino acids. Germline CDR1 is SGHRS and CDR2 is YFSETQ. Profiled with immunoSEQ multiplex PCR; TCRdb holds only in-frame clones, not every one. The sample carries 95,000 to 150,000 clones, approximately 90% recorded once. The sequenced sample was peripheral blood, obtained from a patient treated with radiotherapy plus ipilimumab. The sequence was obtained from a human donor with non-small cell lung cancer that progressed on radiotherapy plus ipilimumab. This chain connects TRBV5-1 to TRBJ2-1; D may match TRBD1 or TRBD2 (6 bases each). Written as DNA, the CDR3 is TGCGCCAGCAGCTGGGGGGCCAGCTCCTACAATGAGCAGTTCTTC. The encoded protein is CASSWGASSYNEQFF.